Following are 28 T cell receptor beta chains from one sample sequenced in a study of blood T cells in healthy people across ages. A second roughly 7 to 12 cycle PCR used barcoded and J-beta primers. Via MiXCR, TCRdb re-called the 5' RACE reads, giving one row per CDR3 protein. This table holds 600,000 to 850,000 distinct CDR3 sequences, roughly 43% found once. The sequenced sample consisted of blood. The receptor set was obtained from a woman aged 60 to 75 in good health.

CDR3 DNA sequence: TGTGCCAGCAGTTACGGGCTAGCGGGGGCTAACCGCCCTCAGTACTTC. This sequence encodes CASSYGLAGANRPQYF. The chain combines TRBV6-5 with TRBJ2-5; 10 bases line up with TRBD2. The length of the CDR3 is 16 residues. CDR1 MNHEY and CDR2 SVGAGI come from the germline V gene. The trim removed 2 bases at V and 11 bases at J, leaving 14 bases unmatched.

This clonotype was seen a handful of times. V is TRBV12-3 or TRBV12-4 and J is TRBJ1-6; D is unresolved. There are 12 residues in the CDR3. Trimming removed 3 bases at V and 8 bases at J, with 5 bases between. CDR3 DNA sequence: TGTGCCAGCAGTTTCACCGATTCACCCCTCCACTTT. It yields the protein CASSFTDSPLHF.

This clonotype was counted a few times. This chain connects TRBV24-1 to TRBJ2-3, with D possibly matching TRBD2 (7 bases). V lost 6 bases and J 3 bases, leaving 15 bases between the germline ends. The CDR3 extends over 15 amino acids. Germline V gene data show CDR1 as KGHDR and CDR2 as SFDVKD. The CDR3 bases are TGTGCCACCAGTTCGACGGGGGGCCTTACAGATACGCAGTATTTT. Its translation: CATSSTGGLTDTQYF.

This clonotype appeared once. The gene calls are TRBV24-1 and TRBJ2-1, with TRBD1 identical over 7 bases. The germline gives CDR1 KGHDR, CDR2 SFDVKD. Trimming took 5 bases from V and 0 from J; bases not matched to a gene: 9. The CDR3 covers 17 residues. DNA of the CDR3: TGTGCCACCAGTGTTTCGACAGGGCCCCTCTCCTACAATGAGCAGTTCTTC. Translation gives CATSVSTGPLSYNEQFF.

This chain connects TRBV7-2 to TRBJ2-5; D may be TRBD2 (6 bases). Germline CDR1 reads SGHTA; CDR2 reads FQGNSA. V was shortened by 4 bases and J by 2 bases, with 8 bases between the two germline ends. This CDR3 contains 13 residues. As DNA, the CDR3 is TGTGCCAGCAGCTCCGGGAGACAAGAGACCCAGTACTTC. It is translated as CASSSGRQETQYF.

Points on this clonotype: With a much larger clone just one base away, this may be a read error. The chain combines TRBV7-3 with TRBJ1-2; 9 nucleotides line up with TRBD1. Per the germline V gene, CDR1 is SGHTA and CDR2 is FQGTGA. The CDR3 consists of 14 residues. The CDR3 coding sequence is TGTGCCAGCAGCGTAACCACAGGGGGCTCTGGCTACACCTTC. Amino acids: CASSVTTGGSGYTF. Full variable domain (remainder filled in from reference TRBV7-3 and TRBJ1-2): GAGVSQTPSNKVTEKGKYVELRCDPISGHTALYWYRQSLGQGPEFLIYFQGTGAADDSGLPNDRFFAVRPEGSVSTLKIQRTERGDSAVYLCASSVTTGGSGYTFGSGTRLTVV.

The chain has TRBV5-5 and TRBJ2-5; a weak D match, TRBD2 (7 bases). CDR3 length: 14 residues. Germline V CDR1 and CDR2: SGHKS, YYEKEE (reference sequence). Trimming stripped 0 bases from V and 5 bases from J, with 11 bases between. DNA for the CDR3: TGTGCCAGCAGCTTGGAGGGGGGGGTGGAGACCCAGTACTTC. Translated, it gives CASSLEGGVETQYF.

This clonotype was counted between two and nine times. The gene calls are TRBV4-2 and TRBJ2-7; the D is unclear. Germline CDR1 is LGHNA and CDR2 is YNFKEQ. The CDR3 is 15 residues long. V shed 4 bases and J shed 4 bases, with 17 bases lying between them. The CDR3 is CASSPDNSAVYEQYF. The CDR3 DNA sequence: TGTGCCAGCAGCCCCGATAACTCGGCCGTTTACGAGCAGTACTTC.

The chain recombines TRBV10-3 with TRBJ2-1; TRBD1 matches 11 bases. The CDR3 runs to 15 residues. From germline, CDR1 is ENHRY and CDR2 SYGVKD. V lost 7 bases, J lost 4 bases, and 6 bases stayed unmatched. Here the CDR3 DNA reads TGTGCCATCACCCCGGGACAGGGGGAATACAATGAGCAGTTCTTC. Its protein is CAITPGQGEYNEQFF.

The chain carries TRBV7-9 and TRBJ2-7; D not resolved. V was pared by 5 bases and J by 7 bases, with 12 bases between. The germline V gene has CDR1 SEHNR and CDR2 FQNEAQ (reference sequence). This CDR3 is 12 amino acids long. The CDR3 nucleotides read TGTGCCAGCAGCGTAAAAGACAATGAGCAGTACTTC. It is translated as CASSVKDNEQYF.

The genes are TRBV5-1 and TRBJ1-1; D not resolved. This CDR3 is built from 15 residues. Germline lookup yields CDR1 SGHRS and CDR2 YFSETQ. The V and J ends lost 1 base and 0 bases respectively, with 10 bases between them. CDR3 region: CASSLNPELNTEAFF. In DNA form, the CDR3 reads TGCGCCAGCAGCTTGAACCCGGAACTGAACACTGAAGCTTTCTTT.

The V gene is TRBV20-1, the J gene TRBJ2-3, with D tentatively TRBD1 (5 bases). Germline values: CDR1 DFQATT, CDR2 SNEGSKA (reference sequence). V lost 5 bases and J lost 4, with 13 bases in between. The CDR3 runs 13 residues. The CDR3 protein is CSAFKGSADTQYF. CDR3 nucleotides: TGCAGTGCTTTTAAGGGGTCGGCAGATACGCAGTATTTT.

The count of this clonotype is one. V usage is TRBV6-5 and J usage is TRBJ2-4, with D unclear. The DNA end lines up better with TRBJ2-7; the J call may be wrong. CDR3 length equals 14 residues. Germline CDR1 reads MNHEY; CDR2 reads SVGAGI. The CDR3 DNA sequence: TGTGCCAGCAGTCCCCGAGGCAGGACCTACGAGCAGTACTTC. This codes for CASSPRGRTYEQYF.

This chain links TRBV29-1 with TRBJ2-5; D possibly matches TRBD1 or TRBD2 (5 bases each). CDR1 and CDR2 (germline): SQVTM, ANQGSEA. This CDR3 has 13 amino acids. Trimming cost V 6 bases and J 5 bases, with 16 bases left between them. Here the CDR3 DNA reads TGCAGCGTAGGACCGGGACCGCGGGAGACCCAGTACTTC. This gives the protein CSVGPGPRETQYF.

This clonotype was detected many times. The chain couples TRBV7-2 to TRBJ2-1; D may be TRBD2 (5 bases). V was clipped by 0 bases and J by 9 bases, with 9 bases between them. The CDR3 contains 13 residues. The germline V gene encodes CDR1 SGHTA and CDR2 FQGNSA. The chain's CDR3 is CASSLASDTEQFF. The CDR3 DNA is TGTGCCAGCAGCTTAGCTAGCGATACTGAGCAGTTCTTC.

This clonotype showed up just a few times. The genes are TRBV18 and TRBJ2-7, with D possibly TRBD2 on 6 matching bases. V was pared by 1 base and J by 0 bases, with 13 bases between. Germline CDR1 is KGHSH and CDR2 is LQKENI. CDR3 size: 16 residues. The DNA for the CDR3 is TGTGCCAGCTCACCACGGAGGGCTTCTAGCTCCTACGAGCAGTACTTC. Amino acid sequence: CASSPRRASSSYEQYF.

The chain carries TRBV9 and TRBJ2-7, with TRBD1 as a possible D gene (5 bases). The CDR3 spans 16 residues. The germline CDR1 and CDR2 sequences are SGDLS and YYNGEE. Deletions cut 4 bases from V and 0 bases from J, with 17 bases between. The CDR3 spells CASSPDSGLSSYEQYF. The CDR3 DNA is TGTGCCAGCAGCCCCGACAGTGGGCTTTCCTCCTACGAGCAGTACTTC.

Of note for this clonotype: This may be a read error, as it is one base from a much larger clone. The CDR3 nucleotides read TGTGCCAGCAGCTTACCGGGCGGCTCTGGCTACACCTTC. Translated: CASSLPGGSGYTF. This rearrangement joins TRBV7-2 to TRBJ1-2; D remains unclear. V was trimmed by 2 bases and J by 7 bases, leaving 11 bases between them. CDR1 is SGHTA and CDR2 is FQGNSA in the germline V gene. This CDR3 comprises 13 residues.

For this clonotype: With a much larger clone just one base away, this may be a read error. CDR3 loop: CACSVEADTQYF. In DNA form, the CDR3 reads TGTGCCTGCAGCGTAGAGGCAGATACGCAGTATTTT. The chain joins TRBV9 to TRBJ2-3, with D unclear. The CDR3 totals 12 residues. Per the germline V gene, CDR1 is SGDLS and CDR2 is YYNGEE.

V and J are TRBV6-2 or TRBV6-3 and TRBJ2-1; TRBD2 matches 14 bases. The CDR3 is made up of 17 amino acids. V lost 8 bases and J lost 8; bases outside the gene matches: 14. Germline V gene sequence: CDR1 MNHEY, CDR2 SVGEGT. The chain's CDR3 is CASLKVGTSGGGDEQFF. In DNA form, the CDR3 reads TGTGCCAGCCTCAAGGTCGGGACTAGCGGGGGTGGGGATGAGCAGTTCTTC.

The chain couples TRBV2 to TRBJ1-1; no clear D. Germline assignment: CDR1 SNHLY and CDR2 FYNNEI. The CDR3 loop spans 14 amino acids. V was trimmed by 2 bases and J by 0 bases, leaving 7 bases between them. The CDR3 sequence is CASSELQLNTEAFF. The CDR3 DNA is TGTGCCAGCAGTGAATTACAGCTGAACACTGAAGCTTTCTTT.

This chain connects TRBV3-1 to TRBJ2-5, with 10 bases aligning to TRBD1. The DNA end favors TRBJ2-7, so the J call may be wrong. The CDR3 consists of 15 residues. Per the germline V gene, CDR1 is LGHDT and CDR2 is YNNKEL (reference sequence). In DNA form, the CDR3 reads TGTGCCAGCAGCCTGGCGGGACAGGGGAAAGGCGAGCAGTACTTC. Translating gives CASSLAGQGKGEQYF.

The chain is built from TRBV10-3 and TRBJ1-4; 9 nucleotides match TRBD1. With 6 bases clipped from V and 1 base from J, the junction kept 18 bases outside the gene matches. The CDR3 length is 20 residues. Germline-derived CDR1 and CDR2 are ENHRY and SYGVKD. CDR3 nucleotide sequence: TGTGCCATCAGCGAACGAAACCCGGGACAGGGAGCTTTAACTAATGAAAAACTGTTTTTT. The encoded protein is CAISERNPGQGALTNEKLFF.

This clonotype was picked up a small number of times. The CDR3 reads CASSQFLAEAHYEQYF. The CDR3 DNA reads as TGTGCCAGCAGCCAATTCCTAGCGGAGGCCCACTACGAGCAGTACTTC. The chain joins TRBV4-2 to TRBJ2-7; TRBD2 matches 7 bases. The CDR3 is 16 amino acids. CDR1 and CDR2 (germline): LGHNA, YNFKEQ. V lost 2 bases, J lost 3 bases, and 10 bases stayed unmatched.

This clonotype came up many times. The chain combines TRBV27 with TRBJ2-7; 8 bases map to TRBD1. After removal of 2 bases from V and 3 bases from J, the junction contained 6 bases not matched to a gene. The germline V gene has CDR1 MNHEY and CDR2 SMNVEV (reference sequence). The CDR3 loop spans 15 amino acids. DNA for the CDR3: TGTGCCAGCAGTTTAACCAGACAGGGGTACTACGAGCAGTACTTC. This translates into CASSLTRQGYYEQYF.

This clonotype was recorded at least ten times. The gene calls are TRBV6-2 or TRBV6-3 and TRBJ2-1; TRBD1 matches 7 bases. Unmatched junction bases numbered 4, after V lost 6 bases and J lost 2 bases. Germline-derived CDR1 and CDR2 are MNHEY and SVGEGT. The CDR3 consists of 14 residues. The CDR3 sequence is CASREQGAYNEQFF. CDR3 DNA: TGTGCCAGCAGAGAGCAGGGGGCCTACAATGAGCAGTTCTTC.

This chain connects TRBV20-1 to TRBJ2-1; 11 bases agree with TRBD2. CDR1 and CDR2 (germline): DFQATT, SNEGSKA (reference sequence). Germline trimming cut 3 bases from V and 2 bases from J; bases unmatched to any gene: 3. The CDR3 length is 15 residues. For the CDR3, the DNA is TGCAGTGCTAGTAGCGGGGGGGCCCCCTACAATGAGCAGTTCTTC. Residues: CSASSGGAPYNEQFF.

The rearrangement uses TRBV20-1 and TRBJ2-7; 10 positions match TRBD2. Losses at the gene ends were 7 bases for V and 7 bases for J; bases not matched to a gene: 13. Germline lookup yields CDR1 DFQATT and CDR2 SNEGSKA (reference sequence). The CDR3 consists of 14 residues. The CDR3, as DNA: TGCAGTGGGCTCCTAGCGGGAGCGACTTTGGAGCAGTACTTC. The encoded protein is CSGLLAGATLEQYF.